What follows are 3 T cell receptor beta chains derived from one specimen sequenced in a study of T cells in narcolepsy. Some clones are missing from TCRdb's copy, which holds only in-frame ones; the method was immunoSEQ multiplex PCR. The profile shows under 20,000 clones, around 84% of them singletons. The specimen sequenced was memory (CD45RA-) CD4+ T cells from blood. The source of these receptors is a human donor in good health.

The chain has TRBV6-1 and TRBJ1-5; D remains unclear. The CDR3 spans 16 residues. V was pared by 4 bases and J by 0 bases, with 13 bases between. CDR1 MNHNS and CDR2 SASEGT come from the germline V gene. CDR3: CASSALTGYSNQPQHF. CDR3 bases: TGTGCCAGCAGTGCTTTGACCGGGTATAGCAATCAGCCCCAGCATTTT.

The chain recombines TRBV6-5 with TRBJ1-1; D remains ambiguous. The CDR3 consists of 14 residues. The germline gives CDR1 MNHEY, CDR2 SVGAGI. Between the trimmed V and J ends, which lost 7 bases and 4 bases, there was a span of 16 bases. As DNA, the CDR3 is TGTGCCAGCACCGAAAGGACCGGACCCACTGAAGCTTTCTTT. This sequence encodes CASTERTGPTEAFF.

The CDR3 nucleotides are TGTGCCAGTAGTAGATGGGCAGATACGCAGTATTTT. Translating it yields CASSRWADTQYF. The rearrangement links TRBV19 to TRBJ2-3; the D is unclear. The CDR3 has 12 amino acids. CDR1 is LNHDA and CDR2 is SQIVND in the germline V gene (reference sequence). V was pared by 4 bases and J by 4 bases, with 6 bases between. The full variable domain, rest sourced from reference TRBV19 and TRBJ2-3, is DGGITQSPKYLFRKEGQNVTLSCEQNLNHDAMYWYRQDPGQGLRLIYYSQIVNDFQKGDIAEGYSVSREKKESFPLTVTSAQKNPTAFYLCASSRWADTQYFGPGTRLTVL.